The rows below give T cell receptor beta chains drawn from one sample of a study of molecular identifiers for immune sequencing clone quantification. TCRdb itself ran the PCR reads through MiXCR, one entry per CDR3 protein. This table has hundreds of thousands of distinct CDR3 sequences, around 25% appearing once. Specimen: naive CD8+ T cells from blood, with Jurkat cell RNA spiked in. The source is a human donor in good health. Some libraries in this study had Jurkat cell RNA spiked in. CDR3s include the opening cysteine and the closing phenylalanine or tryptophan. The order of the fields is J gene, clone size, D gene, V gene, CDR3 DNA, CDR3 protein. D genes are given only for firm matches. The size of a clone is reported for some rows only, either as once, few or many, or as a class for expanded clones.

TRBJ2-7 | NA | TRBD2 | TRBV9 | TGTGCCAGCAGCGTAGGGGGGGGGGTCCACGAGCAGTACTTC | CASSVGGGVHEQYF
TRBJ2-7 | many | TRBD1 | TRBV2 | TGTGCCGTCCTCGGGACAGGGGGCTTCCACGAGCAGTACTTC | CAVLGTGGFHEQYF
TRBJ2-5 | few | NA | TRBV6-2/TRBV6-3 | TGTGCCAGCAGACAGGGCGCGGAGACCCAGTACTTC | CASRQGAETQYF
TRBJ1-1 | many | TRBD1 | TRBV30 | TGTGCCTGGAACCCGGGACAGGGGGCGCAGGGTGAAGCTTTCTTT | CAWNPGQGAQGEAFF
TRBJ1-3 | many | NA | TRBV7-9 | TGTGCCAGCAGCTTTTTTTTAGGCCTGGAGGTCTCTGGAAACACCATATATTTT | CASSFFLGLEVSGNTIYF
TRBJ2-5 | many | TRBD2 | TRBV28 | TGTGCCAGCAGCCCTAAGCGGGAGGGCCCTGAGACCCAGTACTTC | CASSPKREGPETQYF
TRBJ1-5 | many | NA | TRBV28 | TGTGCCAGCAGTGCTGACAGACCAAATCAGCCCCAGCATTTT | CASSADRPNQPQHF
TRBJ2-3 | NA | NA | TRBV7-6 | TGTGCCAGCAGTATGGGACACAGCACAGATACGCAGTATTTT | CASSMGHSTDTQYF
TRBJ1-6 | few | NA | TRBV12-2 | TGTGCAAGTCGCTTAATGAATGATGATTTGGGGAACTCCTATAATTCACCCCTCCACTTT | CASRLMNDDLGNSYNSPLHF
TRBJ1-1 | many | NA | TRBV13 | TGTGCCAGCAGCAGCCTACTGAACAGCGAATTGAACACTGAAGCTTTCTTT | CASSSLLNSELNTEAFF
TRBJ1-1 | NA | TRBD1 | TRBV6-6 | TGTGCCAGCAGCGCACTGGTTCGACAGGGGCTCGGGACTGAAGCTTTCTTT | CASSALVRQGLGTEAFF
TRBJ2-2 | NA | NA | TRBV6-2/TRBV6-3 | TGTGCCAGCAGTTACCTTGGGGCCAGGGGCACCGGGGAGCTGTTTTTT | CASSYLGARGTGELFF